These 16 T cell receptor beta chains originate from one sample sequenced in a study of blood T cell repertoires in COVID-19. Profiling relied on immunoSEQ multiplex PCR, and the TCRdb table lists in-frame clones only, not all of them. The table has about 97,000 clones, about 90% seen once. The specimen sequenced was peripheral blood. The source of these receptors is a man aged 50-60 years with active COVID-19.

The chain recombines TRBV6-2 or TRBV6-3 with TRBJ2-3; maybe TRBD2 (7 bases). This CDR3 contains 16 residues. V was shortened by 4 bases and J by 5 bases, with 19 bases between the two germline ends. The germline V gene encodes CDR1 MNHEY and CDR2 SVGEGT. The chain's CDR3 is CASSFDAGASGDTQYF. DNA for the CDR3: TGTGCCAGCAGTTTCGATGCGGGGGCTTCCGGAGATACGCAGTATTTT.

This clone showed up just a few times. The chain employs TRBV7-2 and TRBJ2-2; D ambiguous. V lost 3 bases and J lost 1, with 6 bases in between. The CDR3 has 14 residues. Germline V gene lookup returns CDR1 SGHTA and CDR2 FQGNSA. The CDR3 nucleotides are TGTGCCAGCAGCTTTGCAGTGAACACCGGGGAGCTGTTTTTT. This sequence encodes CASSFAVNTGELFF.

The V call is TRBV4-1, the J call TRBJ2-3; possible D gene TRBD2, 5 bases. Germline lookup yields CDR1 MGHRA and CDR2 YSYEKL. The CDR3 contains 17 residues. Between the trimmed V and J ends, which lost 3 bases and 1 base, there was a span of 17 bases. The DNA of the CDR3 is TGCGCCAGCAGCCAGAACTCCGGACTTTCCCGCACAGATACGCAGTATTTT. Translating it yields CASSQNSGLSRTDTQYF.

The CDR3 protein is CASSALVNTEAFF. The CDR3 nucleotides are TGTGCCAGCAGCGCATTAGTGAACACTGAAGCTTTCTTT. V is TRBV5-6 and J is TRBJ1-1; D not certain. The CDR3 consists of 13 residues. Germline values: CDR1 SGHDT, CDR2 YYEEEE. With 4 bases removed from V and 0 bases from J, the gap between germline ends came to 7 bases.

In the case of this clone: One base away lies a much larger clone, so this may be a sequencing read error. V gene TRBV7-9 combines with J gene TRBJ2-3, with TRBD2 matching over 9 bases. Germline V lookup: CDR1 SEHNR, CDR2 FQNEAQ (reference sequence). J lost 2 bases, V lost 2 bases, and 8 bases had no gene match. The CDR3 is 17 amino acids. The CDR3 DNA reads TGTGCCAGCAGCTTATTATGGGCGGGGGGGGTCACAGATACGCAGTATTTT. The encoded protein is CASSLLWAGGVTDTQYF.

The genes are TRBV5-1 and TRBJ1-4; 9 bases fit TRBD1. The CDR3 is 12 residues long. CDR1 and CDR2 (germline): SGHRS, YFSETQ. The trim removed 4 bases at V and 13 bases at J, leaving 5 bases unmatched. The CDR3 loop reads CASSPTGGGLFF. Here the CDR3 DNA reads TGCGCCAGCAGCCCTACAGGGGGCGGACTGTTTTTT.

The rearrangement links TRBV7-2 to TRBJ1-5, with 7 nucleotides matching TRBD1. Germline CDR1 reads SGHTA; CDR2 reads FQGNSA. The CDR3 loop spans 15 amino acids. Trimming at V came to 5 bases and at J to 1 base, leaving 5 bases not matched to a gene. CDR3 sequence (DNA): TGTGCCAGCAGCCAACAGGGGAAGAGCAATCAGCCCCAGCATTTT. Encoded protein: CASSQQGKSNQPQHF. The entire variable domain, with the rest obtained from reference TRBV7-2 and TRBJ1-5, is as follows: GAGVSQSPSNKVTEKGKDVELRCDPISGHTALYWYRQSLGQGLEFLIYFQGNSAPDKSGLPSDRFSAERTGGSVSTLTIQRTQQEDSAVYLCASSQQGKSNQPQHFGDGTRLSIL.

The genes are TRBV3-1 (or the pseudogene TRBV3-2) and TRBJ2-7; possibly TRBD1 for D (6 bases). Germline V gene sequence: CDR1 LGHDT, CDR2 YNNKEL (reference sequence). V gave up 4 bases and J gave up 3 bases, with 7 bases separating them. The CDR3 sequence is 12 residues long. Here the CDR3 DNA reads TGTGCCAGCAGCCGGACAGTCTACGAGCAGTACTTC. As protein: CASSRTVYEQYF.

This clone was observed a single time. The CDR3 spells CATSDPFRSYEQFF. DNA for the CDR3: TGTGCCACCAGTGATCCTTTCCGGTCCTATGAGCAGTTCTTC. The chain combines TRBV24-1 with TRBJ2-1; D is ambiguous. Germline V gene data show CDR1 as KGHDR and CDR2 as SFDVKD. This CDR3 has 14 amino acids. V lost 3 bases and J 8 bases, leaving 13 bases between the germline ends.

The genes are TRBV7-2 and TRBJ1-2, with TRBD1 matching over 8 bases. The CDR3 length is 17 residues. With 4 bases clipped from V and 5 bases from J, the junction kept 15 bases outside the gene matches. Germline V gene data show CDR1 as SGHTA and CDR2 as FQGNSA. For the CDR3, the DNA is TGTGCCAGCAGCTCCCCTAGGGGGACAGGAGACCGTTATGGCTACACCTTC. Amino acid sequence: CASSSPRGTGDRYGYTF.

This clone has only one observation. The DNA for the CDR3 is TGTGCCAGCAGCTGGGGACAGAGCAATTCGGGCTACACCTTC. Amino acids: CASSWGQSNSGYTF. The genes are TRBV5-6 and TRBJ1-2; 7 positions match TRBD1. V was pared by 3 bases and J by 8 bases, with 10 bases of the junction left unmatched. There are 14 residues in the CDR3. Per germline, CDR1 SGHDT and CDR2 YYEEEE.

V and J are TRBV18 and TRBJ2-5; 8 bases align to TRBD2. The CDR3 spans 15 residues. V shed 0 bases, J shed 3 bases, and the junction held 3 bases outside the gene matches. The germline CDR1 and CDR2 sequences are KGHSH and LQKENI. CDR3 loop: CASSPPMRGEETQYF. The CDR3 region has the DNA TGTGCCAGCTCACCACCGATGCGGGGGGAAGAGACCCAGTACTTC.

The chain is built from TRBV5-4 and TRBJ2-7; D perhaps matches TRBD1 (7 bases). The CDR3 is 15 amino acids. CDR1 is SGHNT, CDR2 YYREEE, per germline (reference sequence). V was trimmed by 0 bases and J by 4 bases, leaving 14 bases between them. CDR3 protein: CASSLAGQGGYEQYF. The CDR3 DNA sequence: TGTGCCAGCAGCTTGGCCGGGCAGGGGGGTTACGAGCAGTACTTC.

This clone was seen more than once but under ten times. The final CDR3 position lacks the conserved phenylalanine or tryptophan, pointing to a likely read error. Because the CDR3's place on the DNA is in doubt, the DNA is left out and the CDR3 is given as listed by TCRdb. The chain employs TRBV7-9 and TRBJ1-1; TRBD1, the D gene given by the table, was not confirmed from the DNA. Germline V gives CDR1 SEHNR, CDR2 FQNEAQ (reference sequence). The CDR3 has 12 residues if both end residues are counted. The chain's CDR3 is CASSLGQGEMLV.

The rearrangement uses TRBV5-4 and TRBJ2-7, with TRBD2 matching 9 bases. From germline, CDR1 is SGHNT and CDR2 YYREEE (reference sequence). V was pared by 3 bases and J by 4 bases, with 11 bases of the junction left unmatched. The CDR3 length is 16 residues. For the CDR3, the DNA is TGTGCCAGCAGCTCAGCAGGGGCGGGGGGGCCGTACGAGCAGTACTTC. This gives the protein CASSSAGAGGPYEQYF.

Here the CDR3 DNA reads TGTGCCAGCAGTGAACAGGGGGCGCAGGATGGCTACACCTTC. Protein sequence: CASSEQGAQDGYTF. The rearrangement uses TRBV25-1 and TRBJ1-2, with TRBD1 matching over 8 bases. The germline CDR1 and CDR2 sequences are MGHDK and SYGVNS. CDR3 size: 14 residues. V shed 2 bases, J shed 6 bases, and the junction held 5 bases outside the gene matches.